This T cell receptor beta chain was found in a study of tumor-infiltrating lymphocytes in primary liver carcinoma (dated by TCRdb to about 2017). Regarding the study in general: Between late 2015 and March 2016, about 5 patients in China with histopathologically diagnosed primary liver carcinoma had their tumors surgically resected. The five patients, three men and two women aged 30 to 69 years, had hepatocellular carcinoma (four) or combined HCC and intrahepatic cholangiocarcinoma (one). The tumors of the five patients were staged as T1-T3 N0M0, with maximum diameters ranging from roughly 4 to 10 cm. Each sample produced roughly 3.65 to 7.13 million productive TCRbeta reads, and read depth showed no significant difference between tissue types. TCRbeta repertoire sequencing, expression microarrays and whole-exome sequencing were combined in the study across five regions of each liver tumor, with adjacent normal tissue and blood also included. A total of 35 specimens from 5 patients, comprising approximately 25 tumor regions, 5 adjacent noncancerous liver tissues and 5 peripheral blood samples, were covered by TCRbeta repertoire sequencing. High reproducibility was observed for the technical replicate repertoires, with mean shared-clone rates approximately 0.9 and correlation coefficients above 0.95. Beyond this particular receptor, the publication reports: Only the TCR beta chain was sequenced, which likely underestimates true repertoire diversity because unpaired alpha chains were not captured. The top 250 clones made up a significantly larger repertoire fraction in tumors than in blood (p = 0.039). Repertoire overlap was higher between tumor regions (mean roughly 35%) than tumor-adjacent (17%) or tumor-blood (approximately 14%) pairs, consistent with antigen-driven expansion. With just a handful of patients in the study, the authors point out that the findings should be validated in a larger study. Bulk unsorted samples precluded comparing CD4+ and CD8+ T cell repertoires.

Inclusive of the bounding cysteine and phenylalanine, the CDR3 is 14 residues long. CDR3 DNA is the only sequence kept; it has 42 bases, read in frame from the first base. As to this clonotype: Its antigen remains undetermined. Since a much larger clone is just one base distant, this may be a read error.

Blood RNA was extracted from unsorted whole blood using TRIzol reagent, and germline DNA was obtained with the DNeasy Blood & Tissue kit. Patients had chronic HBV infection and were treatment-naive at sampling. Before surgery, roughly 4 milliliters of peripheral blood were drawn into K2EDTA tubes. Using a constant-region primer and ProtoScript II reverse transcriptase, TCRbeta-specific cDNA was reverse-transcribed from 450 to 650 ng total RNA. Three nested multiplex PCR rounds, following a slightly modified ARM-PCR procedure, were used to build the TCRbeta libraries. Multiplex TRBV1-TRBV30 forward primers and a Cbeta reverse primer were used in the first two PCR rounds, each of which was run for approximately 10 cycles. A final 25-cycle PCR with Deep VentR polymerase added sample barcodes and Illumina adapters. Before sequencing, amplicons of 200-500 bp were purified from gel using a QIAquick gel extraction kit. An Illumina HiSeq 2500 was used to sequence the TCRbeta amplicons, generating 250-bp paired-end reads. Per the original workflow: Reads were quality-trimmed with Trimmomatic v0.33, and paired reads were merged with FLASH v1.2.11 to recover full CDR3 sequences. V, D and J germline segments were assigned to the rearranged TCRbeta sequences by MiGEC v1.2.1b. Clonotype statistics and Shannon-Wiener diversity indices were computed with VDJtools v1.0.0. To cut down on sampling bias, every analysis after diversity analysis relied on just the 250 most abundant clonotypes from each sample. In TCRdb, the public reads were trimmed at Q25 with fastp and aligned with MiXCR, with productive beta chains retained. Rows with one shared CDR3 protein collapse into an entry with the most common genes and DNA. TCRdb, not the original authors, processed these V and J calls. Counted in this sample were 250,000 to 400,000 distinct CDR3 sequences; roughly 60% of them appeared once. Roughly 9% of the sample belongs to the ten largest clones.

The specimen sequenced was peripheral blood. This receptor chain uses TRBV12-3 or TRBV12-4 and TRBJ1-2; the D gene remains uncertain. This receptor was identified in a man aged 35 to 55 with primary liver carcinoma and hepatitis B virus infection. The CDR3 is CTSTSGRPYYGYTF. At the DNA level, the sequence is TGTACCAGCACTTCGGGCCGACCCTACTATGGCTACACCTTC.